A single T cell receptor (beta chain) is shown here with its context. These data belong to a study of blood T cell repertoires in COVID-19. Whole-study context: COVID-19 samples from acute and convalescent phases originated in the United States, Italy and Spain. T cells, B-cell-depleted T cells, or PBMCs supplied cDNA or gDNA.

Enrolled during active infection, Seattle patients were then followed longitudinally. Original data processing: Amplified reference gene primers provided the basis for estimating nucleated cell counts. Method: immunoSEQ multiplex PCR; TCRdb's copy keeps in-frame clones and lacks some. V and J calls and clone size are copied from that table; D and trimming were computed from the DNA. The data hold hundreds of thousands of clones, with roughly 89% observed a single time. Unmatched junction bases numbered 2, after V lost 8 bases and J lost 2 bases. The CDR3 contains 12 residues. From germline, CDR1 is WSHSY and CDR2 SAAADI.

Sequenced input: peripheral blood. The origin of this receptor is a man younger than 30 with COVID-19, enrolled during active disease. The gene calls are TRBV10-2 and TRBJ2-5; the match to TRBD1 covers 7 bases. CDR3 in amino acids: CASGDSQETQYF. CDR3 coding DNA: TGCGCCAGCGGGGACAGTCAAGAGACCCAGTACTTC.